Following are 2 T cell receptor beta chains from one sample sequenced in a study of T-cell reconstitution after alpha-beta-depleted transplantation in children. During its preparation, the TCRbeta library received unique molecular identifiers. Via MiXCR, TCRdb re-called the PCR reads, giving one row per CDR3 protein. The sample shows hundreds of thousands of distinct CDR3 sequences, 17% of them seen only once. The starting material was PBMCs, mostly from graft donor cells, obtained 360 days after TCRalphabeta/CD19-depleted stem cell transplant. The origin of the receptors is a male patient between 2 and 15 years old who had a stem cell transplant for acute lymphoblastic leukemia, so the T cells may come from the graft donor.

V usage is TRBV7-2 and J usage is TRBJ1-1, with D maybe TRBD1 (5 bases). Germline CDR1 is SGHTA and CDR2 is FQGNSA. Trimming shortened V by 1 base and J by 6 bases, and 15 bases separated the two germline ends. The CDR3 length is 15 residues. DNA of the CDR3: TGTGCCAGCAGCTTAGTCACAGGCCGAAACGCTGAAGCTTTCTTT. This gives the protein CASSLVTGRNAEAFF.

V is TRBV12-3 or TRBV12-4 and J is TRBJ1-5; possible D gene TRBD1, 5 bases. V was cut by 7 bases and J by 6 bases, with 22 bases left in between. The CDR3 consists of 16 residues. CDR3 region: CASNSEGQAYSQPQHF. The CDR3 bases are TGTGCCAGCAACTCCGAGGGGCAGGCGTACAGTCAGCCCCAGCATTTT.